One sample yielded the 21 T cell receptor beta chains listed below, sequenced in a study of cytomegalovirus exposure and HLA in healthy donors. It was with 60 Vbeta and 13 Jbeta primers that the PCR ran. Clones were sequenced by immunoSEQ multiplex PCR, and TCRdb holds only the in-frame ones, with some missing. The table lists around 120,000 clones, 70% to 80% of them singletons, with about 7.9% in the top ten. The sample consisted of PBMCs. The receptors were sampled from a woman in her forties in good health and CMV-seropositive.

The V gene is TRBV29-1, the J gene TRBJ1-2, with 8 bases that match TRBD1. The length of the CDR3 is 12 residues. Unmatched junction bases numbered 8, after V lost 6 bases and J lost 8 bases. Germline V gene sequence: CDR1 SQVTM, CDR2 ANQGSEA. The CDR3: CSVGGTGQGYTF. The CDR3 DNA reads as TGCAGCGTAGGGGGGACAGGTCAAGGCTACACCTTC.

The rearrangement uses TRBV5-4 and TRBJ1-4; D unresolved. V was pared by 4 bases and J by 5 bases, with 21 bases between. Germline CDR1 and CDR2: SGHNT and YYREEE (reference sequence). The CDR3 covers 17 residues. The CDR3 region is CASSLATGAGSNEKLFF. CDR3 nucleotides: TGTGCCAGCAGCCTTGCGACGGGAGCGGGGTCGAATGAAAAACTGTTTTTT.

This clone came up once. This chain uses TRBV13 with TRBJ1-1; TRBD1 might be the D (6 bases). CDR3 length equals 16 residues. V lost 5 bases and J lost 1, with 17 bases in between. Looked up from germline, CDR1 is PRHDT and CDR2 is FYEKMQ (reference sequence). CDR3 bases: TGTGCCAGCAGCAGCAGGGGCTCGAGGGGGAACACTGAAGCTTTCTTT. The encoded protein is CASSSRGSRGNTEAFF. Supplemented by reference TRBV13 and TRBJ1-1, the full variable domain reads AAGVIQSPRHLIKEKRETATLKCYPIPRHDTVYWYQQGPGQDPQFLISFYEKMQSDKGSIPDRFSAQQFSDYHSELNMSSLELGDSALYFCASSSRGSRGNTEAFFGQGTRLTVV.

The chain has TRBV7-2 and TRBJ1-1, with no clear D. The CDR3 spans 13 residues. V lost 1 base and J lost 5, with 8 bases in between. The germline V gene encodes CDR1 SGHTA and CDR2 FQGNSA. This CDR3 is CASSLDPPTEAFF. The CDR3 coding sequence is TGTGCCAGCAGCTTAGATCCCCCAACTGAAGCTTTCTTT.

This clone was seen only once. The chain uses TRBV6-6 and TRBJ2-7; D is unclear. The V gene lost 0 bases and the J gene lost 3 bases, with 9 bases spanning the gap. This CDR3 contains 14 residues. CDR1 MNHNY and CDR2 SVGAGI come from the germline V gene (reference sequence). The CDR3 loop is CASSYSASFYEQYF. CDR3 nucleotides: TGTGCCAGCAGTTACTCTGCGAGCTTCTACGAGCAGTACTTC.

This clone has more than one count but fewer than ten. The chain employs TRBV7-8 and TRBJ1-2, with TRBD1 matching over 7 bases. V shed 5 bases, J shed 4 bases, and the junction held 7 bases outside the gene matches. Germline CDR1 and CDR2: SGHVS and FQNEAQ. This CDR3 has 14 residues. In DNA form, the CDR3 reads TGTGCCAGCAGCATCGGGACAGACGCCTATGGCTACACCTTC. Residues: CASSIGTDAYGYTF.

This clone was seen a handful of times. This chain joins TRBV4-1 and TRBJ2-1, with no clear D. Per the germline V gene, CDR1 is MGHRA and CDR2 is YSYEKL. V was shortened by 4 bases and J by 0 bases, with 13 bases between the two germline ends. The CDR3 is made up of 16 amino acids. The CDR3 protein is CASSLHTVSSYNEQFF. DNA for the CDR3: TGCGCCAGCAGCCTACATACAGTGAGCTCCTACAATGAGCAGTTCTTC.

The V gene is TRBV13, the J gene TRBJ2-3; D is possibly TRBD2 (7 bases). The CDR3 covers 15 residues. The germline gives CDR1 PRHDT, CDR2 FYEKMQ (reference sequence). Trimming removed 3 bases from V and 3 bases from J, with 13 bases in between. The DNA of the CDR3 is TGTGCCAGCAGCTTTAGGGGGGGGCGTACAGATACGCAGTATTTT. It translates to CASSFRGGRTDTQYF.

In DNA, the CDR3 is TGTGCCAGCAGCCCCACAGGGGGCCTGGGCTACACCTTC. It encodes CASSPTGGLGYTF. The J gene is TRBJ1-2, the V gene TRBV5-4, with TRBD1 matching over 9 bases. Trimming cost V 4 bases and J 8 bases; bases outside gene matches: 6. Germline CDR1 is SGHNT and CDR2 is YYREEE (reference sequence). This CDR3 comprises 13 residues.

The CDR3 spells CASSYDRGSGKLFF. CDR3 bases: TGTGCCAGCAGCTATGACAGGGGATCGGGAAAACTGTTTTTT. J is TRBJ1-4 and V is TRBV5-6; 8 nucleotides agree with TRBD1. With V trimmed by 3 bases and J by 10 bases, 8 bases remained unmatched. Per germline, CDR1 SGHDT and CDR2 YYEEEE. The CDR3 runs 14 residues.

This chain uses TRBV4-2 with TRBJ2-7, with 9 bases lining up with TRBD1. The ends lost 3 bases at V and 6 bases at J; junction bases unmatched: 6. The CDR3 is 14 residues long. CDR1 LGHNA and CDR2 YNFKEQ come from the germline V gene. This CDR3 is CASSQKGQGGEQYF. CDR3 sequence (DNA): TGTGCCAGCAGCCAGAAGGGACAGGGCGGCGAGCAGTACTTC.

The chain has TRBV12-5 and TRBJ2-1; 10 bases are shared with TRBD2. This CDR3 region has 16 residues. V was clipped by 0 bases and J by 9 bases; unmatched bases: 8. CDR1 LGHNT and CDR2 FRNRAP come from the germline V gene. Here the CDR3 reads CASGLVAVAGGGEQFF. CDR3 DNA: TGTGCTAGTGGTTTGGTAGCAGTAGCGGGGGGCGGTGAGCAGTTCTTC.

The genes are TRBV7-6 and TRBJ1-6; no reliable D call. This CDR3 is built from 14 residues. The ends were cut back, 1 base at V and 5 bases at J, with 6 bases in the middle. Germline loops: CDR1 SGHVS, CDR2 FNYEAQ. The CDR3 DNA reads TGTGCCAGCAGCTTAGAACACCATAATTCACCCCTCCACTTT. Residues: CASSLEHHNSPLHF.

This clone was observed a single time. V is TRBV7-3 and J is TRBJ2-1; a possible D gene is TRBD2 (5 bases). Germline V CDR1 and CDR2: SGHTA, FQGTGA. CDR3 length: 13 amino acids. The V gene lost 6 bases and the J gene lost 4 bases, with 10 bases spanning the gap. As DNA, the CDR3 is TGTGCCAGCAGGAAGGACTCTTACAATGAGCAGTTCTTC. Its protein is CASRKDSYNEQFF.

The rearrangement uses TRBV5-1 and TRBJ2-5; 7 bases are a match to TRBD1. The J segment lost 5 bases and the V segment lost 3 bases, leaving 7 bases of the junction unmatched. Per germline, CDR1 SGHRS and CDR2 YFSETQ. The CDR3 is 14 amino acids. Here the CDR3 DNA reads TGCGCCAGCAGCTCGACAGGGAGTGTTGAGACCCAGTACTTC. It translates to CASSSTGSVETQYF.

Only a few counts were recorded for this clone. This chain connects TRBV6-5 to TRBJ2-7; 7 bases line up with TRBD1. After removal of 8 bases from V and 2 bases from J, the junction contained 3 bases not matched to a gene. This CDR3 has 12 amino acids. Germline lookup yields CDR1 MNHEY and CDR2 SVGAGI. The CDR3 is CASGDRAYEQYF. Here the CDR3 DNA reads TGTGCCAGCGGAGACAGGGCCTACGAGCAGTACTTC.

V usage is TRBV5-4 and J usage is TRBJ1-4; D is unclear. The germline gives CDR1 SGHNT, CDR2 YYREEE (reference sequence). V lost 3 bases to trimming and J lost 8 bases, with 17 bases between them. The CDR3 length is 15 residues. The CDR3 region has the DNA TGTGCCAGCAGCTGGAGCTCCGCCGGAAGGGAAAAACTGTTTTTT. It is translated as CASSWSSAGREKLFF.

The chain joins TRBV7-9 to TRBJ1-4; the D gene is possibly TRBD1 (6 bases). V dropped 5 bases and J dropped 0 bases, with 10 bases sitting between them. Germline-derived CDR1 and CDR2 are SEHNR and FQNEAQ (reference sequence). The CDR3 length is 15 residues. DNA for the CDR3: TGTGCCAGCAGCCCTAGACAGGCAACTAATGAAAAACTGTTTTTT. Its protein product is CASSPRQATNEKLFF.

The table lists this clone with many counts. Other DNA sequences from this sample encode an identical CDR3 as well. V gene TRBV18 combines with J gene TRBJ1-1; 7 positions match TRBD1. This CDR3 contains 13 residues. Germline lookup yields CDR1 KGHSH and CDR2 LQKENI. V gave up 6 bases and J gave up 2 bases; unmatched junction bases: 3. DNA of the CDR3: TGTGCCAGCTCCGGACAGGCCAACACTGAAGCTTTCTTT. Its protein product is CASSGQANTEAFF.

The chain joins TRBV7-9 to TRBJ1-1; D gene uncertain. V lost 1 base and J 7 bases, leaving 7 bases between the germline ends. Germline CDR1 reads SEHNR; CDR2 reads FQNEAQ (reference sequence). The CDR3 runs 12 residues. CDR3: CASSLGNLEAFF. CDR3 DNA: TGTGCCAGCAGCTTAGGTAATCTTGAAGCTTTCTTT. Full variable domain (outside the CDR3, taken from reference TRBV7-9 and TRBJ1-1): DTGVSQNPRHKITKRGQNVTFRCDPISEHNRLYWYRQTLGQGPEFLTYFQNEAQLEKSRLLSDRFSAERPKGSFSTLEIQRTEQGDSAMYLCASSLGNLEAFFGQGTRLTVV.

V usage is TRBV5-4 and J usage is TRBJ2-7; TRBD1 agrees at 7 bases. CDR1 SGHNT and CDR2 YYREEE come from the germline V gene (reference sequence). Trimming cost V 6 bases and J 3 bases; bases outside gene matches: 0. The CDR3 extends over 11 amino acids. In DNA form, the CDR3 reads TGTGCCAGCACAGGGGGCTACGAGCAGTACTTC. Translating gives CASTGGYEQYF.